This T cell receptor beta chain emerged from a study of blood T cell repertoires in COVID-19. Across the study: The study drew acute and convalescent COVID-19 samples from the United States, Italy and Spain.

Deletions cut 3 bases from V and 1 base from J, with 12 bases between. Germline loops: CDR1 SQVTM, CDR2 ANQGSEA. The length of the CDR3 is 14 residues. Source study methods: Reference gene primers were amplified, and this amplification served to estimate nucleated cell counts. The data were produced by immunoSEQ multiplex PCR, yet TCRdb's version contains in-frame clones alone and is incomplete. The D gene and trimming were derived from the DNA, and the V and J assignments and clone size from that table. Seen here are roughly 200,000 clones, about 90% observed once, and the top ten hold around 1.5%. The receptor's source is a man younger than 35 with active or convalescent COVID-19. Sequences were obtained from peripheral blood. The chain employs TRBV29-1 and TRBJ1-1; no clear D gene. CDR3 nucleotides: TGCAGCGTTGATTTCCCAGAAACGAACACTGAAGCTTTCTTT. Protein sequence: CSVDFPETNTEAFF.